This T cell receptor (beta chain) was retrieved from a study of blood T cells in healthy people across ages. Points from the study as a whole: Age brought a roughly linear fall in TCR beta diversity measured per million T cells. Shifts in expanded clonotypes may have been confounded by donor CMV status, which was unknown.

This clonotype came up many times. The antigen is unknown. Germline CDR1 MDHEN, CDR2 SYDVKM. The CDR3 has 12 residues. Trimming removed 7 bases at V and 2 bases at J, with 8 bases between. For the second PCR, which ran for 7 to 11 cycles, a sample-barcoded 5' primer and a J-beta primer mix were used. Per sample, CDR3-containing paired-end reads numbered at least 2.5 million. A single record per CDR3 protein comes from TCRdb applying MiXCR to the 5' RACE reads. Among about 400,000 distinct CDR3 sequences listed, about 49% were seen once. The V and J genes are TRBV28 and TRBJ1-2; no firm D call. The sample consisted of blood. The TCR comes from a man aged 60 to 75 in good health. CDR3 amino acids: CASTLGNYGYTF. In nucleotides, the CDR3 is TGTGCCAGCACCCTCGGGAACTATGGCTACACCTTC.